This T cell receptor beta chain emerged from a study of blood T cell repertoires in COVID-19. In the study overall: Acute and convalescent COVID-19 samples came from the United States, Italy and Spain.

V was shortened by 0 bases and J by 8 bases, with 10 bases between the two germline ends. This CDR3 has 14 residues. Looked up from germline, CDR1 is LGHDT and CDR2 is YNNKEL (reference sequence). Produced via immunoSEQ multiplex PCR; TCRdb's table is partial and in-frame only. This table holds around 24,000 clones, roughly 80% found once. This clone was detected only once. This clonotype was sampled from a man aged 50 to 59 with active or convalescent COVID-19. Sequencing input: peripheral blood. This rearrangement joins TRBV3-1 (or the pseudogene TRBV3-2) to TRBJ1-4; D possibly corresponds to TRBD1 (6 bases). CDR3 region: CASSQEYREEKLFF. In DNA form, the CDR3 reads TGTGCCAGCAGCCAAGAGTACAGGGAAGAAAAACTGTTTTTT.